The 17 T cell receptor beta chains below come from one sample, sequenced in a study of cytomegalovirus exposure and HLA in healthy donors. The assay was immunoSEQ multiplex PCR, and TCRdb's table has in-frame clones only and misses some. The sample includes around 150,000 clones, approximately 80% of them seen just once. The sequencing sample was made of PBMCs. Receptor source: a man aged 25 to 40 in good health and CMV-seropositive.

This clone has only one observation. CDR3 amino acids: CASSGNSPRVRGELFF. As DNA, the CDR3 is TGTGCCAGCAGTGGAAATTCCCCGCGGGTGAGGGGGGAGCTGTTTTTT. The chain couples TRBV27 to TRBJ2-2; tentative D call: TRBD2 (5 bases). Trimming pared 5 bases from V and 8 bases from J, leaving 21 bases between. The CDR3 runs to 16 residues. CDR1 and CDR2 from the germline V gene are MNHEY and SMNVEV (reference sequence).

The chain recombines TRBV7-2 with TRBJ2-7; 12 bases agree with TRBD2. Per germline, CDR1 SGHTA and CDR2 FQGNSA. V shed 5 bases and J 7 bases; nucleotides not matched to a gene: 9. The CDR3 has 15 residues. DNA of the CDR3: TGTGCCAGCAGCCCTCCTAGCGGGGGGGTGGGGGAGCAGTACTTC. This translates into CASSPPSGGVGEQYF.

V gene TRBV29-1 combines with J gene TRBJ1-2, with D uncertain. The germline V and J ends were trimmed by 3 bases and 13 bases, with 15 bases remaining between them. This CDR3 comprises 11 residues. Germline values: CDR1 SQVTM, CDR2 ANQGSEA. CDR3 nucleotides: TGCAGCGTTGATATGGTACCGTTGCGCACCTTC. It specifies CSVDMVPLRTF.

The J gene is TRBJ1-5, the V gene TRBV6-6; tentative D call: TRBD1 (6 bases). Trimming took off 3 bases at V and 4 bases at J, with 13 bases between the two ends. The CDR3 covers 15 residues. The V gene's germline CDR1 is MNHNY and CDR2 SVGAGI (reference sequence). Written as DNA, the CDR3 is TGTGCCAGCAGTTATGGGGGCTTGGGTAATCAGCCCCAGCATTTT. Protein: CASSYGGLGNQPQHF.

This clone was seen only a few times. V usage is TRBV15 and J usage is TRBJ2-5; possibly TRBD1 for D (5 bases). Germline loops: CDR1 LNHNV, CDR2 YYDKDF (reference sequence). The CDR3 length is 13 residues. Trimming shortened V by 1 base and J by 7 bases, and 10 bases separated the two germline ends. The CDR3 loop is CATSRVRQGTQYF. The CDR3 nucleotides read TGTGCCACCAGCAGAGTGCGTCAGGGGACCCAGTACTTC.

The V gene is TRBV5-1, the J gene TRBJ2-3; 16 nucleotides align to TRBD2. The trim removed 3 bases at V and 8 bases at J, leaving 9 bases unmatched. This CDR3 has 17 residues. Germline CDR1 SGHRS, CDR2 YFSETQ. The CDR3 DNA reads TGCGCCAGCAGCTCACTGGAGGGACTAGCGGGGGGGGGTACGCAGTATTTT. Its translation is CASSSLEGLAGGGTQYF.

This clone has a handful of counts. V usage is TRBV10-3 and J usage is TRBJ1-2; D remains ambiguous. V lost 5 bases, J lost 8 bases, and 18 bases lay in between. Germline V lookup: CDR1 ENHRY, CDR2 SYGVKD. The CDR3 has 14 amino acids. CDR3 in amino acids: CAISPEPRGGGYTF. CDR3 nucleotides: TGTGCCATCAGTCCTGAGCCTCGCGGAGGAGGCTACACCTTC.

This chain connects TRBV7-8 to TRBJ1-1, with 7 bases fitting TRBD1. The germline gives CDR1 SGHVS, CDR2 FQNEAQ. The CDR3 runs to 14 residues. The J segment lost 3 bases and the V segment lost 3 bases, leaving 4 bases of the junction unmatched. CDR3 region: CASSFGDRYTEAFF. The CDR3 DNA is TGTGCCAGCAGCTTTGGGGACAGATACACTGAAGCTTTCTTT. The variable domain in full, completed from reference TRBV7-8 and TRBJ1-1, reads GAGVSQSPRYKVAKRGQDVALRCDPISGHVSLFWYQQALGQGPEFLTYFQNEAQLDKSGLPSDRFFAERPEGSVSTLKIQRTQQEDSAVYLCASSFGDRYTEAFFGQGTRLTVV.

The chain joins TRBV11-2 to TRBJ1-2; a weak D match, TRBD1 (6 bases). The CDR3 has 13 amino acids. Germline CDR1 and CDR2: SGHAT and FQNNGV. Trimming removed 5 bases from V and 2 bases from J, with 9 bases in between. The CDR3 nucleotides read TGTGCCAGCAGCGCTCAGGGGAACTATGGCTACACCTTC. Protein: CASSAQGNYGYTF.

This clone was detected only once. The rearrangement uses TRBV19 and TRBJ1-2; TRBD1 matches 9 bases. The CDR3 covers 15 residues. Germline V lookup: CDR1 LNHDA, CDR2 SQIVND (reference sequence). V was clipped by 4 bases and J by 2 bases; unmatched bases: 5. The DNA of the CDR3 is TGTGCCAGTAGTACAGGACAGGGGTCGAACTATGGCTACACCTTC. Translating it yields CASSTGQGSNYGYTF.

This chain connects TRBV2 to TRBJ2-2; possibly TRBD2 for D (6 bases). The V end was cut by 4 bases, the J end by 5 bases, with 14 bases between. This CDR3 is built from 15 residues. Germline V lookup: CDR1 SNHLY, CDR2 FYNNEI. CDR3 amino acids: CASSVEGLGTGELFF. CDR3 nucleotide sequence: TGTGCCAGCAGTGTGGAGGGATTGGGGACCGGGGAGCTGTTTTTT.

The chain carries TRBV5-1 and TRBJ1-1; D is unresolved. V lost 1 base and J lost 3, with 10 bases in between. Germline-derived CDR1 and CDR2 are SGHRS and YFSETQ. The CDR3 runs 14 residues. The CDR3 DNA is TGCGCCAGCAGCTTGCGTGGCGGGGACACTGAAGCTTTCTTT. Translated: CASSLRGGDTEAFF.

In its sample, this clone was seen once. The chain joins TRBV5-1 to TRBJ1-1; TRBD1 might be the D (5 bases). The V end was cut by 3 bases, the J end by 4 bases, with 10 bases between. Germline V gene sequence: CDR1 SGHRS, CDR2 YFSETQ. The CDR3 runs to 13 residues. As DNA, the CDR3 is TGCGCCAGCAGCTCGGGGGACCGCACTGAAGCTTTCTTT. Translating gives CASSSGDRTEAFF.

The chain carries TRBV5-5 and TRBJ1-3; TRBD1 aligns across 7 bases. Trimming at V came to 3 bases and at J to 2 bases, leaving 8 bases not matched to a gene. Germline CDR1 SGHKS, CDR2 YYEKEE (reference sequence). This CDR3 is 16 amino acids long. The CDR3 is CASSSGQALAGNTIYF. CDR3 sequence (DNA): TGTGCCAGCAGCTCCGGACAGGCTCTAGCTGGAAACACCATATATTTT.

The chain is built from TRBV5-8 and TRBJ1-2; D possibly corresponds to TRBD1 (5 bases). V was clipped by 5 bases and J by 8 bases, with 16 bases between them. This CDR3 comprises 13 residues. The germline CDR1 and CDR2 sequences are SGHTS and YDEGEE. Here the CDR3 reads CASRIQVHGGYTF. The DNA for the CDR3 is TGTGCCAGCAGAATACAGGTGCATGGGGGCTACACCTTC. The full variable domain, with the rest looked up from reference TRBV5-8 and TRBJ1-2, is EAGVTQSPTHLIKTRGQQATLRCSPISGHTSVYWYQQALGLGLQFLLWYDEGEERNRGNFPPRFSGRQFPNYSSELNVNALELEDSALYLCASRIQVHGGYTFGSGTRLTVV.

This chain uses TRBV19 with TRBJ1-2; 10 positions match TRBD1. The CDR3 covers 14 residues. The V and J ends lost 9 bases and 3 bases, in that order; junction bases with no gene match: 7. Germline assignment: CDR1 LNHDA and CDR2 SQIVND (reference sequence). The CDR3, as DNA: TGTGCCAGCCGTGACAGGGGGCGCGACTATGGCTACACCTTC. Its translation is CASRDRGRDYGYTF.

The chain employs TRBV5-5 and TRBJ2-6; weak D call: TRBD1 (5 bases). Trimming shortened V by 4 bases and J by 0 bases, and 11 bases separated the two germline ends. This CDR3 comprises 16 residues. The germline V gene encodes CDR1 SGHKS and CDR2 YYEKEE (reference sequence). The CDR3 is CASSRIQVSGANVLTF. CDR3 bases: TGTGCCAGCAGCCGAATACAGGTCTCTGGGGCCAACGTCCTGACTTTC.